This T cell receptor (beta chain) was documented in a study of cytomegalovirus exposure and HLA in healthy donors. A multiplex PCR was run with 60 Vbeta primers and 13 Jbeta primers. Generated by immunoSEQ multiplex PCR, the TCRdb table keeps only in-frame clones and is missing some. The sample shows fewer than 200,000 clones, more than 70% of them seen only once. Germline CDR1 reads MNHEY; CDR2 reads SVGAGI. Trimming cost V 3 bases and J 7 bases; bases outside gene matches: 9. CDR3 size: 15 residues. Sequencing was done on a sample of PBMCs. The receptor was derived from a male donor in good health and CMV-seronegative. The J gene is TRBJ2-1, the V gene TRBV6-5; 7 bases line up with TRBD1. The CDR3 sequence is CASSYGDRAANEQFF. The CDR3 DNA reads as TGTGCCAGCAGTTATGGAGACAGGGCCGCGAATGAGCAGTTCTTC.